A selection of T cell receptor beta chains follows, all from one sample in a study of molecular identifiers for immune sequencing clone quantification. TCRdb independently ran MiXCR on the PCR reads; one entry per CDR3 protein. Among approximately 54,000 distinct CDR3 sequences listed, roughly a quarter were seen once. The sequenced sample consisted of naive CD8+ T cells from blood, with Jurkat cell RNA spiked in. The source of these receptors is a human donor in good health. Some libraries in this study had Jurkat cell RNA spiked in. Both conserved end residues are part of each CDR3. The D gene is left open where the match is weak. Clone size is stated in some rows and not others, as once, few, many or a class when expanded.

V	D	size	J	CDR3	DNA
TRBV3-1	.	.	TRBJ1-1	CAGSQRVRRGYEGAFF	TGTGCCGGCAGCCAACGGGTTAGACGGGGGTACGAAGGAGCTTTCTTT
TRBV12-3/TRBV12-4	.	.	TRBJ2-2	CASSFGPLNTGELVF	TGTGCCAGCAGTTTCGGCCCCTTAAACACCGGGGAGCTGGTTTTT
TRBV28	.	many	TRBJ2-3	CASSPARHKTRTDTQYF	TGTGCCAGCAGTCCCGCCCGACACAAGACACGCACAGATACGCAGTATTTT
TRBV6-5	.	.	TRBJ2-3	CASSYSNVGGSTDTQYF	TGTGCCAGCAGTTACTCGAATGTTGGCGGGAGCACAGATACGCAGTATTTT
TRBV29-1	.	many	TRBJ1-2	CSVQESGYTF	TGCAGCGTTCAAGAGTCTGGCTACACCTTC
TRBV14	TRBD2	few	TRBJ2-3	CASSPRLAGTSTDTQYF	TGTGCCAGCAGTCCAAGACTAGCGGGGACTAGCACAGATACGCAGTATTTT
TRBV5-5	TRBD1	.	TRBJ1-2	CASSLVPGQGGYGCTF	TGTGCCAGCAGCTTGGTCCCCGGACAGGGAGGGTATGGCTGCACCTTC
TRBV29-1	.	.	TRBJ2-1	CSVEDRRVDEQFF	TGCAGCGTTGAAGATCGCCGGGTCGATGAGCAGTTCTTC
TRBV11-2	.	.	TRBJ1-2	CASSLEGNGYGYAF	TGTGCCAGCAGCTTAGAAGGGAACGGCTATGGCTACGCCTTC
TRBV10-2	TRBD1	.	TRBJ1-5	CASSATRTGDHSSNQPQHF	TGCGCCAGCAGTGCCACCCGGACAGGGGATCATTCGAGCAATCAGCCCCAGCATTTT
TRBV19	.	many	TRBJ1-1	CASSISVETEAFF	TGTGCCAGTAGTATATCCGTCGAGACTGAAGCTTTCTTT
TRBV12-3/TRBV12-4	.	few	TRBJ2-3	CASSNYSGYTDTQYF	TGTGCCAGCAGTAATTACAGCGGCTACACAGATACGCAGTATTTT
TRBV27	TRBD2	many	TRBJ2-7	CASSFNPAGGAYEQYF	TGTGCCAGCAGTTTTAATCCAGCGGGAGGTGCTTACGAGCAGTACTTC